These 9 T cell receptor beta chains came from one sample sequenced in a study of HIV-infected patients and healthy controls. Alpha and beta constant-region primers primed reverse transcription of around 500 ng RNA. Separate chain-specific third strand synthesis with multiplexing indices produced the alpha and beta libraries. TCRdb re-derived calls from the 5' RACE reads in MiXCR, one entry per CDR3 protein. The sample consists of 5,500 to 7,500 distinct CDR3 sequences, less than 25% of them appearing once. Whole blood was used without fractionation, so all unsorted peripheral T cells were included. This sample comprised blood, obtained before antiretroviral therapy. These receptors originate from an adult with HIV infection.

This rearrangement joins TRBV12-3 or TRBV12-4 to TRBJ1-5; 7 nucleotides align to TRBD1. The J segment lost 6 bases and the V segment lost 6 bases, leaving 8 bases of the junction unmatched. The CDR3 consists of 14 residues. In DNA, the CDR3 is TGTGCCAGCAGGCCACCAGGGGGTAGTCAGCCCCAGCATTTT. Encoded protein: CASRPPGGSQPQHF.

The rearrangement links TRBV14 to TRBJ2-1; D might be TRBD2 (6 bases). The CDR3 covers 16 residues. Germline assignment: CDR1 SGHDN and CDR2 FVKESK. The ends were cut back, 1 base at V and 3 bases at J, with 13 bases in the middle. The CDR3 loop reads CASSQAPRGLYNEQFF. DNA of the CDR3: TGTGCCAGCAGCCAAGCGCCGCGGGGCCTCTACAATGAGCAGTTCTTC.

This clonotype is deemed large. The gene calls are TRBV7-8 and TRBJ1-2; TRBD1 aligns across 9 bases. Per germline, CDR1 SGHVS and CDR2 FQNEAQ. This CDR3 has 12 amino acids. V trimming: 10 bases; J trimming: 8 bases; junction bases outside the gene matches: 8. CDR3 in amino acids: CAIPGGTGGYTF. In nucleotides, the CDR3 is TGTGCCATACCAGGGGGGACAGGGGGCTACACCTTC.

On this clonotype: Given a much more abundant clone one base away, this may be a read error. The rearrangement links TRBV29-1 to TRBJ2-3, with a tentative D call TRBD1 (5 bases). There are 13 residues in the CDR3. The germline CDR1 and CDR2 sequences are SQVTM and ANQGSEA. The CDR3 DNA follows: TGCAGCGTTGAAGGTAGGGGCCCAGATACGAAGTATTTT. It specifies CSVEGRGPDTKYF.

This clonotype was seen many times. The chain recombines TRBV29-1 with TRBJ2-3; no clear D gene. The CDR3 is 14 residues long. Germline CDR1 SQVTM, CDR2 ANQGSEA. Trimming took 4 bases from V and 0 from J, leaving 11 bases between them. CDR3 amino acids: CSVAQASSTDTQYF. CDR3 nucleotide sequence: TGCAGCGTTGCCCAGGCCTCTAGCACAGATACGCAGTATTTT.

This clonotype occurred many times. The V gene is TRBV7-8, the J gene TRBJ1-1, with unresolved D. The germline V gene has CDR1 SGHVS and CDR2 FQNEAQ. The CDR3 spans 15 residues. V lost 0 bases, J lost 5 bases, and 13 bases lay in between. The CDR3 spells CASSLALGGRTEAFF. CDR3 nucleotide sequence: TGTGCCAGCAGCTTAGCTTTGGGAGGTCGGACTGAAGCTTTCTTT.

Sample share makes this clonotype medium-sized. The rearrangement joins TRBV5-5 to TRBJ2-3; the match to TRBD1 covers 7 bases. CDR3 length: 15 residues. Per the germline V gene, CDR1 is SGHKS and CDR2 is YYEKEE (reference sequence). The trim removed 3 bases at V and 2 bases at J, leaving 6 bases unmatched. The CDR3 region is CASSSGQLFTDTQYF. The CDR3 bases are TGTGCCAGCAGCTCGGGACAGCTTTTCACAGATACGCAGTATTTT.

By proportion, this clonotype is medium-sized. The genes are TRBV3-1 and TRBJ1-5; D ambiguous. Trimming cost V 0 bases and J 9 bases, with 9 bases left between them. Germline V lookup: CDR1 LGHDT, CDR2 YNNKEL (reference sequence). This CDR3 has 13 residues. The CDR3 sequence: CASSQEGIGPQHF. The DNA for the CDR3 is TGTGCCAGCAGCCAAGAGGGGATCGGGCCCCAGCATTTT.

By share, this clonotype counts as medium-sized. The chain joins TRBV6-1 to TRBJ2-7; 9 nucleotides agree with TRBD1. The CDR3 runs to 14 residues. The V gene's germline CDR1 is MNHNS and CDR2 SASEGT. Germline trimming cut 8 bases from V and 0 bases from J; bases unmatched to any gene: 5. CDR3 nucleotides: TGTGCCAGCTGGGGGACAGGGTTCTCCTACGAGCAGTACTTC. Translated: CASWGTGFSYEQYF.